This T cell receptor (beta chain) stems from a study of CD8 T cell repertoires and HIV-1 epitope variants. Study at large: Twenty-five autologous and known Gag and Nef epitope variant peptides each stimulated T cells separately. Controls were a CMV, EBV and flu pool, Ebola AY9, and no peptide. Tested: three Gag epitope families, Nef HW9 and YT9.

Generated by immunoSEQ multiplex PCR, the TCRdb table keeps only in-frame clones and is missing some. Of 95,000 or so clones listed, over 70% are singletons. The germline gives CDR1 LNHDA, CDR2 SQIVND (reference sequence). J lost 1 base, V lost 7 bases, and 8 bases had no gene match. The CDR3 is made up of 15 amino acids. This clone was observed a handful of times. Source material: uncultured baseline CD8+ T cells from peripheral blood mononuclear cells (PBMCs). This TCR derives from a male donor with HIV. V gene TRBV19 combines with J gene TRBJ2-3; 7 bases line up with TRBD1. The CDR3 DNA follows: TGTGCCAGTAACGGACAGGCCCGAGGCACAGATACGCAGTATTTT. This encodes CASNGQARGTDTQYF.